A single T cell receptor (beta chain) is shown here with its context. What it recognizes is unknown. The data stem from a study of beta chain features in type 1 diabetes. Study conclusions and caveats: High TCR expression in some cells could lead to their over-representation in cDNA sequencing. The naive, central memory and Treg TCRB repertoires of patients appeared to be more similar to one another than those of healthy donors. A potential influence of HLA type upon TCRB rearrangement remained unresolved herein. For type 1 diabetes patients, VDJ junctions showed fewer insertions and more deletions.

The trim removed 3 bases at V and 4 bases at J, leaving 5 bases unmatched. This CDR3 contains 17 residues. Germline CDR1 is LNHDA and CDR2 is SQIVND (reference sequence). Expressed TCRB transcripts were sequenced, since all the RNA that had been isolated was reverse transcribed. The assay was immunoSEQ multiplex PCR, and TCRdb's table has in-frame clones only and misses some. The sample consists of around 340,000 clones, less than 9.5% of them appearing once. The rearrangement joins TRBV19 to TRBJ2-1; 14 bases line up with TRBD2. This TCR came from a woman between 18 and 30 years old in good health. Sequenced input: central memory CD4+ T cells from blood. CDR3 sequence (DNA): TGTGCCAGTAGTATTGGACTAGCGGGAGGCAGATACAATGAGCAGTTCTTC. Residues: CASSIGLAGGRYNEQFF.